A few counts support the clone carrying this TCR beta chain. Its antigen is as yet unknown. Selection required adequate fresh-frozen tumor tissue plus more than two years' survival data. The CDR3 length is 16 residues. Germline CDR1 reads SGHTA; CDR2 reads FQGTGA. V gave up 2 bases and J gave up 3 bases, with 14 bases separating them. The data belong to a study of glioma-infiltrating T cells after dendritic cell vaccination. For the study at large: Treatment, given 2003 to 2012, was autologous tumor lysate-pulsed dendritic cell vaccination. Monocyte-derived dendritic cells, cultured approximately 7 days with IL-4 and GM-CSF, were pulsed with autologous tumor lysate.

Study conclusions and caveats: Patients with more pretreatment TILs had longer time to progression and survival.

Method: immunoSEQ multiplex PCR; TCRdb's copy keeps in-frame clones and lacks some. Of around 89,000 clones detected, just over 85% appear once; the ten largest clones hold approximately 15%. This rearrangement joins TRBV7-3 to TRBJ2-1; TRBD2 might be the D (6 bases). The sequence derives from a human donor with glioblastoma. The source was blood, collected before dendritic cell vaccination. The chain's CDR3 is CASSLSRGANYNEQFF. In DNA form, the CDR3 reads TGTGCCAGCAGCTTATCTCGCGGGGCGAACTACAATGAGCAGTTCTTC.